One sample yielded the 2 T cell receptor beta chains listed below, sequenced in a study of neurological immune-mediated disorders. TCRdb itself ran the 5' RACE reads through MiXCR, one entry per CDR3 protein. The data hold about 49,000 distinct CDR3 sequences, with 8% to 9% observed a single time. The time point was: longitudinal time-point 3. Sequencing was done on a sample of PBMCs. The source of these receptors is a woman aged 40 to 50 in good health.

This clonotype was observed a handful of times. The CDR3 DNA sequence: TGCGCCAGCAGCCAAGGGAACTCTGGAAACACCATATATTTT. Its protein product is CASSQGNSGNTIYF. The chain has TRBV4-3 and TRBJ1-3, with D unclear. V dropped 1 base and J dropped 0 bases, with 4 bases sitting between them. The CDR3 runs 14 residues. Germline V CDR1 and CDR2: LGHNA, YSLEER.

This clonotype occurred many times. The chain couples TRBV6-1 to TRBJ2-7, with TRBD2 matching over 8 bases. Germline-derived CDR1 and CDR2 are MNHNS and SASEGT. V gave up 4 bases and J gave up 0 bases; unmatched junction bases: 5. The CDR3 consists of 15 residues. The CDR3 protein is CASSGSGGPSYEQYF. The DNA of the CDR3 is TGTGCCAGCAGTGGCAGCGGGGGCCCCTCCTACGAGCAGTACTTC.